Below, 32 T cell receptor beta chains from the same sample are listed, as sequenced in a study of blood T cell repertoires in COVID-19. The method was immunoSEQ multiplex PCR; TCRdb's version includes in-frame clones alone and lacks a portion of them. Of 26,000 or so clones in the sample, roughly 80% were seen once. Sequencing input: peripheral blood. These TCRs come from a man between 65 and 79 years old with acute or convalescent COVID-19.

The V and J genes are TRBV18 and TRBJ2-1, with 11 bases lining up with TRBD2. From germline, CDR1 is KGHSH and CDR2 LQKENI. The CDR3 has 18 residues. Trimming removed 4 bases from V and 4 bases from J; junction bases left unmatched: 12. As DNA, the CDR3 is TGTGCCAGCTCACTATCTGCTCCCGGGACTAGCGGTTACAATGAGCAGTTCTTC. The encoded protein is CASSLSAPGTSGYNEQFF.

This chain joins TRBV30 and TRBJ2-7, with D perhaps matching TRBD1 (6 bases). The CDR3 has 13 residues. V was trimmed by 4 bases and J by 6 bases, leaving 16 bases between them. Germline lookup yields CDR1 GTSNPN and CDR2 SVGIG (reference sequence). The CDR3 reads CAWKAPGVSEQYF. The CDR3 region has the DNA TGTGCCTGGAAGGCCCCAGGGGTTAGCGAGCAGTACTTC.

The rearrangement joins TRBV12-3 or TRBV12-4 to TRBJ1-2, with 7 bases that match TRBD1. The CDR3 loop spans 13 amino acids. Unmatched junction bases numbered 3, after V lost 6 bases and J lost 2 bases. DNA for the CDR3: TGTGCCAGCAGCCTGGGACAGAACTATGGCTACACCTTC. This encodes CASSLGQNYGYTF.

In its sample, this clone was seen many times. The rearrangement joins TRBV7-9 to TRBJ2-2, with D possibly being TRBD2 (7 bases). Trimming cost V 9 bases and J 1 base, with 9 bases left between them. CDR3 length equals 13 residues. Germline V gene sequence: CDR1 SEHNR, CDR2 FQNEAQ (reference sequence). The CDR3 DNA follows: TGTGCCAGAGGGGGGGAGAACACCGGGGAGCTGTTTTTT. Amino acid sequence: CARGGENTGELFF.

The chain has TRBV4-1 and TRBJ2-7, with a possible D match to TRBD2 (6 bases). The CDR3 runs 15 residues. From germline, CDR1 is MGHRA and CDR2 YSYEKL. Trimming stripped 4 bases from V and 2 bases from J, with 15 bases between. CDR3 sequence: CASSPTVAETYEQYF. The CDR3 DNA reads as TGCGCCAGCAGCCCTACAGTAGCGGAAACCTACGAGCAGTACTTC.

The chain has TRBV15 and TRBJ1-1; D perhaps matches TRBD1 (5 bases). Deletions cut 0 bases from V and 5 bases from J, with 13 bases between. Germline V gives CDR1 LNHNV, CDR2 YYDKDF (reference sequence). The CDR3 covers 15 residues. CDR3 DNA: TGTGCCACCAGCAGAGATTCAGGGAGCGGGACTGAAGCTTTCTTT. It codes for CATSRDSGSGTEAFF.

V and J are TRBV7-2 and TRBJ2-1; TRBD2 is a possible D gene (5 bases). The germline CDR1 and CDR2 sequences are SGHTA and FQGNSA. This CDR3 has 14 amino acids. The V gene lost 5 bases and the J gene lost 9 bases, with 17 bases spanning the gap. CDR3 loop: CASSPRSGEGEQFF. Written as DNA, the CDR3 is TGTGCCAGCAGCCCCCGCTCTGGAGAGGGTGAGCAGTTCTTC.

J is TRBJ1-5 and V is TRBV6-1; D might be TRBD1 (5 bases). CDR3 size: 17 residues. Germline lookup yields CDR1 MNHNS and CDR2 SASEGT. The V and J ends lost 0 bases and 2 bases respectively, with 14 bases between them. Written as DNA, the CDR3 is TGTGCCAGCAGTGAAGCGCAAAGGGGTCCTGGCAATCAGCCCCAGCATTTT. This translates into CASSEAQRGPGNQPQHF.

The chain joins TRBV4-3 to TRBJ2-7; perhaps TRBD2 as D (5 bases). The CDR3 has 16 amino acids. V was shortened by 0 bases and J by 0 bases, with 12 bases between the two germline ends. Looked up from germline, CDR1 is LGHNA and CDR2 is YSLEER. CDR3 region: CASSQEPTGNSYEQYF. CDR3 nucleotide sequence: TGCGCCAGCAGCCAAGAACCTACGGGGAACTCCTACGAGCAGTACTTC.

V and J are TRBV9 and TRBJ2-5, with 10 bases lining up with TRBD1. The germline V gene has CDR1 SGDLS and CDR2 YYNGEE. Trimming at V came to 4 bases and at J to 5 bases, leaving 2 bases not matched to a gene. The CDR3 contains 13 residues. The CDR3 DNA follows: TGTGCCAGCAGCTCGGACAGGGGGGAGACCCAGTACTTC. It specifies CASSSDRGETQYF.

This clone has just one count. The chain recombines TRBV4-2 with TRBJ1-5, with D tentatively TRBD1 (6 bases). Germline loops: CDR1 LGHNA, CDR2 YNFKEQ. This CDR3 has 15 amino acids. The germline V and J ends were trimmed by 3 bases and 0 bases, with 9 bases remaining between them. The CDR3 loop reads CASSQGHISNQPQHF. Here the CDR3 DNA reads TGTGCCAGCAGCCAGGGACATATTAGCAATCAGCCCCAGCATTTT.

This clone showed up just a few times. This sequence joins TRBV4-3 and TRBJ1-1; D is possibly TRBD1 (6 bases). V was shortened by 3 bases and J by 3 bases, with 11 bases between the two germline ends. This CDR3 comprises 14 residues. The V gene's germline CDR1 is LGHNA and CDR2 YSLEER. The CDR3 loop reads CASSHGDIHTEAFF. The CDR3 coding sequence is TGCGCCAGCAGCCACGGGGACATCCACACTGAAGCTTTCTTT.

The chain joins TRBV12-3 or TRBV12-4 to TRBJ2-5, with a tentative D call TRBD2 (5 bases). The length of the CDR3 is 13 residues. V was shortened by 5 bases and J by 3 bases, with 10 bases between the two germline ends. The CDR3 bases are TGTGCCAGCAGTATCTGGGGAGAAGAGACCCAGTACTTC. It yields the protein CASSIWGEETQYF.

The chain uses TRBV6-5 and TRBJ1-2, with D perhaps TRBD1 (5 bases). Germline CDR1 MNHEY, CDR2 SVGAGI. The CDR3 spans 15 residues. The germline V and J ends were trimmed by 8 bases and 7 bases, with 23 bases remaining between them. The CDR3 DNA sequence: TGTGCCAGCGGTAGCCGGGGGACGGAGCGAGTTGGCTACACCTTC. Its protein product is CASGSRGTERVGYTF.

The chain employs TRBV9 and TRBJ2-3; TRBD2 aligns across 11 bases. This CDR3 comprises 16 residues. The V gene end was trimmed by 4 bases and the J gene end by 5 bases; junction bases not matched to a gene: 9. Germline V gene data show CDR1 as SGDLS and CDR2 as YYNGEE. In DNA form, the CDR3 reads TGTGCCAGCAGCCCCGCACTAGCGGGGGAGCAAGATACGCAGTATTTT. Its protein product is CASSPALAGEQDTQYF.

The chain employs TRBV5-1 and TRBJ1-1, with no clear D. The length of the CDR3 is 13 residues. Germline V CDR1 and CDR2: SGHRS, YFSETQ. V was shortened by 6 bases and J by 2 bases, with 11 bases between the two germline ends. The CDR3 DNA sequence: TGCGCCAGCACCCTCGACACCAACACTGAAGCTTTCTTT. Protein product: CASTLDTNTEAFF.

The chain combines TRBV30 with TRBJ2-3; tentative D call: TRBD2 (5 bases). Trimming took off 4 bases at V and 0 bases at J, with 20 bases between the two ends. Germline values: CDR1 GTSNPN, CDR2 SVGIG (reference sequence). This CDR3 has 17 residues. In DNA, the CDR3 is TGTGCCTGGAACGAGGGCCCCGCCACCCGTAGCACAGATACGCAGTATTTT. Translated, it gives CAWNEGPATRSTDTQYF.

This CDR3 is CASSFRTSGGVEQFF. CDR3 nucleotides: TGTGCCAGCAGCTTCCGGACTAGCGGGGGCGTCGAGCAGTTCTTC. The V gene is TRBV7-3, the J gene TRBJ2-1, with TRBD2 matching over 13 bases. Trimming cost V 3 bases and J 10 bases; bases outside gene matches: 6. This CDR3 has 15 amino acids. Germline lookup yields CDR1 SGHTA and CDR2 FQGTGA.

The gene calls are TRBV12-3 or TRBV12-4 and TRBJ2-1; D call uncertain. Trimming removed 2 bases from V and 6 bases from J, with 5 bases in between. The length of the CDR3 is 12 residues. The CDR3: CASSLTINEQFF. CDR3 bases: TGTGCCAGCAGTTTAACTATCAATGAGCAGTTCTTC.

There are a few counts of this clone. The CDR3 nucleotides read TGTGCCAGCAGCTTGACTAGCGGGGGCCCAGATACGCAGTATTTT. Translation gives CASSLTSGGPDTQYF. The genes are TRBV5-6 and TRBJ2-3; TRBD2 matches 11 bases. V trimming: 1 base; J trimming: 4 bases; junction bases outside the gene matches: 2. Germline V gene sequence: CDR1 SGHDT, CDR2 YYEEEE. The CDR3 is made up of 15 amino acids.

CDR3 nucleotide sequence: TGTGCCAGCAGCTTGCGACTAGCGGGAGACGGCACAGATACGCAGTATTTT. Translated: CASSLRLAGDGTDTQYF. This rearrangement joins TRBV5-4 to TRBJ2-3, with 12 bases identical to TRBD2. This CDR3 spans 17 amino acids. The V gene's germline CDR1 is SGHNT and CDR2 YYREEE (reference sequence). J lost 1 base, V lost 1 base, and 4 bases had no gene match.

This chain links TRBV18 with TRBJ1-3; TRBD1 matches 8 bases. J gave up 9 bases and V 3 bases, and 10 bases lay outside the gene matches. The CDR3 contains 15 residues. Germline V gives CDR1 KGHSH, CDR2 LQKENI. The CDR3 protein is CASSPRDRTRGTIYF. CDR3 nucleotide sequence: TGTGCCAGCTCACCCCGGGACAGGACCCGCGGCACCATATATTTT.

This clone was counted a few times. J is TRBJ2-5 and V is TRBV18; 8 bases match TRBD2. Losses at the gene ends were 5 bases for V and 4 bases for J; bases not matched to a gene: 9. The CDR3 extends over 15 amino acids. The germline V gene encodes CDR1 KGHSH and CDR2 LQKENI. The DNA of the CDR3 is TGTGCCAGCTCAGCTACTAGCGGAGGGGGAGAGACCCAGTACTTC. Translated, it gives CASSATSGGGETQYF. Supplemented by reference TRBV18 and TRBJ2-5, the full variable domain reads NAGVMQNPRHLVRRRGQEARLRCSPMKGHSHVYWYRQLPEEGLKFMVYLQKENIIDESGMPKERFSAEFPKEGPSILRIQQVVRGDSAAYFCASSATSGGGETQYFGPGTRLLVL.

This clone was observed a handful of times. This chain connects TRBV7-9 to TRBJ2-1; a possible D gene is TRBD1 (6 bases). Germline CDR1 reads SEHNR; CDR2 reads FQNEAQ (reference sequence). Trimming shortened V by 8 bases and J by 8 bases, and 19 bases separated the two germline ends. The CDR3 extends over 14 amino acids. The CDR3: CASSQGIMKHEQFF. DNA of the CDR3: TGTGCCAGCTCTCAGGGGATTATGAAGCATGAGCAGTTCTTC.

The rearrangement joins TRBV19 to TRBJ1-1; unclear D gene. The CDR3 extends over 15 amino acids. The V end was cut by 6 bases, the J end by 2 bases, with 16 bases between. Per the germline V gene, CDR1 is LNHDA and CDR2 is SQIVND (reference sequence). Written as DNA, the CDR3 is TGTGCCAGTAGAATGTATTCAGACTCCAACACTGAAGCTTTCTTT. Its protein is CASRMYSDSNTEAFF.

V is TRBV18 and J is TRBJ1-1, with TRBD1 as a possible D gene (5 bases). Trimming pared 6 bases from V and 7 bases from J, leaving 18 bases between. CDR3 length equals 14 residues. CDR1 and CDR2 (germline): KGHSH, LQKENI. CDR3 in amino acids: CASSDLQGKYEAFF. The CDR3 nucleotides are TGTGCCAGCTCTGACCTTCAGGGTAAATATGAAGCTTTCTTT.

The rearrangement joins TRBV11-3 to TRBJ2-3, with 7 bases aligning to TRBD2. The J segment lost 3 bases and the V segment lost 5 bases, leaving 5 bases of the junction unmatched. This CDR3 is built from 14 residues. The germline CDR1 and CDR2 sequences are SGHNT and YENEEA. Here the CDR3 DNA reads TGTGCCAGCAGCGGCAGACTAGCTACAGATACGCAGTATTTT. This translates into CASSGRLATDTQYF.

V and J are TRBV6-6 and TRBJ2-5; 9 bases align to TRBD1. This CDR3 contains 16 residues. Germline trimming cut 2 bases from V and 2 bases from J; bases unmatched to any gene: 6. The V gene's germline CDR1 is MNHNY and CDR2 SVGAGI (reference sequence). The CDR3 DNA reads TGTGCCAGCAGTTACGGGACAGGGAGCCTACAAGAGACCCAGTACTTC. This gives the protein CASSYGTGSLQETQYF.

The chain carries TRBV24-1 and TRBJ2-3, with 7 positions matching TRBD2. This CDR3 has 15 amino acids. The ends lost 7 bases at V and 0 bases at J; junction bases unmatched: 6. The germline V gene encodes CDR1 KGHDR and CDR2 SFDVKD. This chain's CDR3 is CATRASGLSTDTQYF. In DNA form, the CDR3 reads TGTGCCACCAGGGCTAGCGGACTGAGCACAGATACGCAGTATTTT.

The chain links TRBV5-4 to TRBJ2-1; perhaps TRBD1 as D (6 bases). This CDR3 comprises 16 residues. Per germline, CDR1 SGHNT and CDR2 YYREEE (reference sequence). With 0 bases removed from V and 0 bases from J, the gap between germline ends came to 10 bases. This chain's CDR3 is CASSLGGTSSYNEQFF. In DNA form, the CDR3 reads TGTGCCAGCAGCTTGGGTGGGACAAGCTCCTACAATGAGCAGTTCTTC.

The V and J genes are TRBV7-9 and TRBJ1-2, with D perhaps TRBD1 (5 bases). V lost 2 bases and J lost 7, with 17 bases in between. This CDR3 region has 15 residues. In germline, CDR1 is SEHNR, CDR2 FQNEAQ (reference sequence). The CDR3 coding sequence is TGTGCCAGCAGCTTATCTTTCAGGGCGTCGCGTGGCTACACCTTC. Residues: CASSLSFRASRGYTF.

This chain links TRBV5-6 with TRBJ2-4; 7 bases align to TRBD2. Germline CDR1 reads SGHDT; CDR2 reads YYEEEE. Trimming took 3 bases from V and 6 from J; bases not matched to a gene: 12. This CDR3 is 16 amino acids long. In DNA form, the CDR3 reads TGTGCCAGCAGCTCAACCCCCGGAGCGGGGAGAAACATTCAGTACTTC. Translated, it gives CASSSTPGAGRNIQYF. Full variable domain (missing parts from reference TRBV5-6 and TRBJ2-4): DAGVTQSPTHLIKTRGQQVTLRCSPKSGHDTVSWYQQALGQGPQFIFQYYEEEERQRGNFPDRFSGHQFPNYSSELNVNALLLGDSALYLCASSSTPGAGRNIQYFGAGTRLSVL.